A selection of T cell receptor beta chains follows, all from one sample in a study of identical twins. TCRdb fed the 5' RACE reads into MiXCR, producing one record per CDR3 protein. The sample shows some 710,000 distinct CDR3 sequences, 5.5% to 7.5% of them seen only once. Sequencing input: naive T cells sorted from blood. These receptor sequences come from a man in his late teens or twenties in good health. CDR3s include the opening cysteine and the closing phenylalanine or tryptophan. Fields, in order: clone size, D gene, V gene, J gene, CDR3 protein, CDR3 DNA. D genes are given only for firm matches. Size tells how often a clone was seen (once, few, many) or the class of an expanded clone, and some rows leave it out.

few,NA,TRBV4-3,TRBJ2-7,CASSPGMSYEQYF,TGCGCCAGCAGCCCAGGGATGAGCTACGAGCAGTACTTC
many,TRBD2,TRBV6-1,TRBJ2-7,CASSERTGGSLYEQYF,TGTGCCAGCAGTGAACGGACGGGGGGATCCCTCTACGAGCAGTACTTC
many,TRBD2,TRBV11-1,TRBJ2-1,CASRPGLAGGYYNEQFF,TGTGCCAGCAGACCTGGACTAGCGGGAGGGTATTACAATGAGCAGTTCTTC
NA,NA,TRBV7-9,TRBJ2-1,CASSLGGPTSSATEQFF,TGTGCCAGCAGCTTAGGGGGGCCGACTAGCTCTGCTACTGAGCAGTTCTTC
many,TRBD1,TRBV6-1,TRBJ1-1,CASRPPRDRVYTEAFF,TGTGCCAGCAGACCCCCCCGGGACAGGGTGTACACTGAAGCTTTCTTT
many,TRBD2,TRBV12-3/TRBV12-4,TRBJ2-3,CASSPTSGSTDTQYF,TGTGCCAGCAGTCCAACTAGCGGTAGCACAGATACGCAGTATTTT
few,TRBD1,TRBV6-1,TRBJ1-2,CASGQGQGDYGYTF,TGTGCCAGCGGACAGGGACAGGGGGACTATGGCTACACCTTC
NA,TRBD1,TRBV24-1,TRBJ2-3,CATSKPGGDNRDTQYF,TGTGCCACCAGTAAACCAGGGGGCGACAATCGAGATACGCAGTATTTT
many,TRBD1,TRBV12-3/TRBV12-4,TRBJ2-2,CASTLATGGSGELFF,TGTGCCAGCACACTCGCGACAGGGGGCTCCGGGGAGCTGTTTTTT
many,NA,TRBV6-1,TRBJ2-1,CASGLPVGHEQFF,TGTGCCAGCGGCCTTCCGGTAGGGCATGAGCAGTTCTTC
many,NA,TRBV29-1,TRBJ2-3,CSVRLDTQYF,TGCAGCGTCAGACTGGATACGCAGTATTTT
many,NA,TRBV15,TRBJ2-3,CATSPLDSFTDTQYF,TGTGCCACCAGCCCATTGGACAGTTTCACAGATACGCAGTATTTT
many,NA,TRBV5-1,TRBJ2-2,CTQGPTGELFF,TGCACCCAGGGTCCCACCGGGGAGCTGTTTTTT
NA,NA,TRBV5-1,TRBJ2-6,CASSRANSGANVLTF,TGCGCCAGCAGCAGGGCAAACTCTGGGGCCAACGTCCTGACTTTC
many,NA,TRBV5-1,TRBJ1-2,CASTSGTLGSGYTF,TGCGCCAGCACCTCGGGGACGCTGGGAAGTGGCTACACCTTC
NA,NA,TRBV5-1,TRBJ1-1,CASSTDGQMNTEAFF,TGCGCCAGCAGTACAGACGGACAGATGAACACTGAAGCTTTCTTT
few,NA,TRBV20-1,TRBJ1-4,CSARKRDEKLFF,TGCAGTGCTCGTAAACGGGATGAAAAACTGTTTTTT
few,NA,TRBV7-8,TRBJ2-5,CASSLIGGPGGETQYF,TGTGCCAGCAGCTTAATCGGGGGGCCAGGGGGAGAGACCCAGTACTTC
few,TRBD1,TRBV5-1,TRBJ2-1,CASSEGQNFGQFF,TGCGCCAGCAGCGAGGGACAGAATTTTGGTCAGTTCTTC
few,TRBD2,TRBV7-6,TRBJ2-7,CASSGREGPSYEQYF,TGTGCCAGCAGCGGGCGGGAGGGTCCATCCTACGAGCAGTACTTC
many,TRBD2,TRBV20-1,TRBJ2-2,CSARDHGTIHGELFF,TGCAGTGCTAGGGACCACGGGACTATCCACGGGGAGCTGTTTTTT
NA,NA,TRBV12-3/TRBV12-4,TRBJ2-4,CASSPSWRSGGNIQYF,TGTGCCAGCAGTCCCTCATGGCGGTCTGGGGGAAACATTCAGTACTTC
NA,TRBD2,TRBV28,TRBJ2-2,CASGGLAGGLAAGELFF,TGTGCCAGCGGGGGACTAGCGGGAGGGCTCGCGGCCGGGGAGCTGTTTTTT
NA,NA,TRBV7-3,TRBJ1-3,CASSPYGESGNTIYF,TGTGCCAGCAGCCCGTACGGGGAATCTGGAAACACCATATATTTT
many,NA,TRBV10-2,TRBJ2-2,CASSVGLTITGELFF,TGCGCCAGCAGTGTTGGACTAACCATCACCGGGGAGCTGTTTTTT
once,TRBD1,TRBV6-1,TRBJ1-5,CASNDRGGDQPQHF,TGTGCCAGCAACGACAGGGGCGGGGATCAGCCCCAGCATTTT
many,NA,TRBV27,TRBJ2-5,CASSLQPTSQETQYF,TGTGCCAGCAGTTTACAACCCACCTCCCAAGAGACCCAGTACTTC
many,NA,TRBV7-2,TRBJ2-4,CASSYSRVDIQYF,TGTGCCAGCAGCTACTCGAGGGTGGACATTCAGTACTTC
NA,TRBD2,TRBV28,TRBJ2-5,CASSLGGGNKETQYF,TGTGCCAGCAGTTTGGGGGGGGGGAATAAAGAGACCCAGTACTTC
many,NA,TRBV28,TRBJ2-5,CATGETQYF,TGTGCCACCGGGGAGACCCAGTACTTC
many,NA,TRBV7-9,TRBJ2-5,CASSQEGTQYF,TGTGCCAGCAGCCAGGAGGGGACCCAGTACTTC
few,NA,TRBV12-3/TRBV12-4,TRBJ2-1,CASSAPGGRYEQFF,TGTGCCAGCAGCGCCCCCGGCGGTCGGTATGAGCAGTTCTTC
few,TRBD1,TRBV12-3/TRBV12-4,TRBJ1-1,CASSNRGHMGTEAFF,TGTGCCAGCAGCAACAGGGGGCACATGGGCACTGAAGCTTTCTTT
few,TRBD2,TRBV4-2,TRBJ2-2,CASSQEIAGTNTGELFF,TGTGCCAGCAGCCAGGAAATAGCGGGAACGAACACCGGGGAGCTGTTTTTT
few,TRBD1,TRBV12-5,TRBJ2-1,CASGSGQGVYNEQFF,TGTGCTAGTGGTTCTGGACAGGGGGTTTACAATGAGCAGTTCTTC
few,TRBD1,TRBV2,TRBJ1-2,CASDEQGTFGGYTF,TGTGCCAGCGACGAACAGGGGACCTTCGGTGGCTACACCTTC
few,NA,TRBV11-2,TRBJ2-4,CASSQGNPSGNIQYF,TGTGCCAGCAGTCAGGGAAACCCCTCCGGAAACATTCAGTACTTC
many,NA,TRBV5-1,TRBJ1-1,CASSTSQGRDTEAFF,TGCGCCAGCAGCACGAGTCAGGGGAGGGACACTGAAGCTTTCTTT
few,NA,TRBV11-2,TRBJ2-1,CASSSNREPDNEQFF,TGTGCCAGCAGCTCCAACCGGGAACCAGACAATGAGCAGTTCTTC
NA,NA,TRBV30,TRBJ2-5,CAWSGQLQETQYF,TGTGCCTGGAGTGGACAGTTACAAGAGACCCAGTACTTC
few,NA,TRBV5-1,TRBJ1-4,CASSFANEKLFF,TGCGCCAGCAGCTTCGCGAATGAAAAACTGTTTTTT
NA,NA,TRBV5-6,TRBJ2-5,CASSPIVLETQYF,TGTGCCAGCAGCCCAATAGTCCTCGAGACCCAGTACTTC
NA,NA,TRBV3-1,TRBJ2-2,CASSQDRGREHGELFF,TGTGCCAGCAGCCAAGATCGGGGACGCGAGCACGGGGAGCTGTTTTTT
few,NA,TRBV29-1,TRBJ1-2,CSVEQGGYTF,TGCAGCGTTGAACAGGGGGGCTACACCTTC
NA,NA,TRBV11-3,TRBJ1-1,CASSLDGRGTEAFF,TGTGCCAGCAGCTTAGATGGAAGGGGCACTGAAGCTTTCTTT
NA,NA,TRBV5-5,TRBJ1-1,CASSLGPPGAFF,TGTGCCAGCAGCTTGGGGCCTCCGGGGGCTTTCTTT
few,NA,TRBV28,TRBJ1-2,CASSFMSSYGYTF,TGTGCCAGCAGTTTTATGAGCAGCTATGGCTACACCTTC
NA,TRBD2,TRBV20-1,TRBJ2-2,CSAGSGISGELFF,TGCAGTGCTGGTAGCGGGATAAGCGGGGAGCTGTTTTTT
many,NA,TRBV12-3/TRBV12-4,TRBJ1-6,CASSWAVESPLHF,TGTGCCAGCAGTTGGGCCGTGGAATCACCCCTCCACTTT
few,TRBD2,TRBV27,TRBJ2-1,CASSPGRRPYNEQFF,TGTGCCAGCAGCCCCGGGAGGCGTCCCTACAATGAGCAGTTCTTC
few,NA,TRBV7-6,TRBJ2-2,CASSLGAGTTTGELFF,TGTGCCAGCAGCTTAGGGGCGGGGACCACCACCGGGGAGCTGTTTTTT
NA,TRBD2,TRBV3-1,TRBJ2-7,CASSQLAGSLQEQYF,TGTGCCAGCAGCCAACTAGCGGGATCCCTCCAAGAGCAGTACTTC
NA,NA,TRBV29-1,TRBJ2-5,CSVLSGRYQETQYF,TGCAGCGTTCTTTCCGGGAGATACCAAGAGACCCAGTACTTC
many,NA,TRBV7-9,TRBJ1-6,CASSLGTNSPLHF,TGTGCCAGCAGCTTAGGGACTAATTCACCCCTCCACTTT